A selection of T cell receptor beta chains follows, all from one sample in a study of shared clonotypes between healthy human individuals. Libraries were prepared by immunoSEQ multiplex PCR; TCRdb keeps only in-frame clonotypes and omits some of them. The data contain 2 million to 2.5 million clones, 90% to 97% of them singletons. Sequenced material: naive CD4+ T cells sorted from blood. These receptors were collected from a man aged 18-30 years in good health. Each CDR3 is given with its conserved first and last residue. A D gene is named only where the DNA matches it firmly.

TRBJ2-6,.,TRBV4-1,CASSPSVSGANVLTF
TRBJ2-7,TRBD2,TRBV6-6,CASSYRGGLWEQYF
TRBJ2-7,.,TRBV6-1,CASDGGSLPYEQYF
TRBJ2-7,TRBD1,TRBV10-3,CAISEGQGSYEQYF
TRBJ1-6,.,TRBV28,CASSLGRVVGRAPLHF
TRBJ1-5,.,TRBV11-2,CASSPGYGLDQPQHF
TRBJ2-5,TRBD1,TRBV14,CASSQNRGPAVETQYF
TRBJ2-1,TRBD2,TRBV5-1,CASGSGSSYNEQFF
TRBJ2-3,TRBD1,TRBV6-1,CASRTGAISTDTQYF
TRBJ2-1,TRBD1,TRBV7-2,CASSLDRGYNEQFF
TRBJ2-5,.,TRBV5-4,CASSLAQRRDQYF
TRBJ1-6,.,TRBV9,CASSQGRDNSPLHF
TRBJ2-5,.,TRBV28,CASSSHTGPETQYF
TRBJ2-3,.,TRBV5-1,CASSLGGNADTQYF
TRBJ2-3,.,TRBV10-3,CAISATDTQYF
TRBJ2-7,.,TRBV27,CASSLSAGTPIYEQYF
TRBJ1-2,.,TRBV7-9,CASRAGHGYTF
TRBJ1-3,.,TRBV5-1,CASSPSGNSGNTIYF
TRBJ2-3,.,TRBV30,CAWSVTRGTWAGVTDTQYF
TRBJ2-7,TRBD1,TRBV27,CASSLTGQGAREQYF
TRBJ1-6,.,TRBV10-3,CAISEGGGDNSPLHF
TRBJ2-7,TRBD2,TRBV6-4,CASSGRIAGDVPREQYF
TRBJ2-7,.,TRBV7-2,CASSTPLGREQYF
TRBJ2-3,TRBD2,TRBV4-2,CASSQSGTSGGARDTQYF